The rows below give T cell receptor beta chains drawn from one sample of a study of T cell repertoires in cytomegalovirus infection. TCRdb reanalysed the reads using MiXCR and keeps one entry per CDR3 protein. The sample records about 600,000 distinct CDR3 sequences, approximately 24% being singletons. The sequenced sample was CD8+ T cells from PBMCs. These receptors were taken from a human donor in good health (CMV status not recorded). Some clones in this sample may be carry-over from other donors' samples. Each CDR3 is given with its conserved first and last residue. The D gene is left open where the match is weak. Rows give clone size only sometimes, using once, few, many, or a class for an expanded clone.

-,TRBV7-2,TRBJ2-2,TRBD1,19,TGTGCCAGCAGCTTACCACCATTTACAGGGGAGACGAACACCGGGGAGCTGTTTTTT,CASSLPPFTGETNTGELFF
few,TRBV19,TRBJ2-6,TRBD1,15,TGTGCCGTTGGACAGGGGGCGATAGGGGCCAACGTCCTGACTTTC,CAVGQGAIGANVLTF
-,TRBV12-3/TRBV12-4,TRBJ1-6,-,14,TGTGCCAGCGGTAACAGCTTGGGGGATTCACCCCTCCACTTT,CASGNSLGDSPLHF
many,TRBV7-2,TRBJ2-1,-,12,TGTGCCAGCAGCTTATTTGACCGTGAGCAGTTCTTC,CASSLFDREQFF
-,TRBV29-1,TRBJ2-3,TRBD1,16,TGCAGCGTTGAAGGGGGACAGGGGTCAATCACAGATACGCAGTATTTT,CSVEGGQGSITDTQYF
few,TRBV7-4,TRBJ1-4,-,14,TGTGCCAGCAGCTCAACCCCGGGTCGTGAAAAGATGTTTTTT,CASSSTPGREKMFF
many,TRBV28,TRBJ2-1,TRBD1,17,TGTGCCAGCAGTTTACATCCGGGACAGGGGGTCGGCAATGAGCAGTTCTTC,CASSLHPGQGVGNEQFF
few,TRBV29-1,TRBJ2-3,-,13,TGCAGCGCATTCACAGGGAGGGCAGATACGCAGTATTTT,CSAFTGRADTQYF
few,TRBV7-8,TRBJ2-5,-,11,TGTGCCAGCAGCCGGACCTTCGACCAGTACTTC,CASSRTFDQYF
few,TRBV7-9,TRBJ2-3,-,17,TGTGCCAGCAGCTTAATTGGCCCGACTAGAGAAAAAGATACGCAGTATTTT,CASSLIGPTREKDTQYF
many,TRBV4-2,TRBJ2-1,-,12,TGTGCCAGCAGCCACGCCGTCAATGAGCAGTTCTTC,CASSHAVNEQFF
few,TRBV29-1,TRBJ2-1,-,13,TGCAGCGTCCCCGCCGGGGCGCTCTTTGAGCAGTTCTTC,CSVPAGALFEQFF
few,TRBV7-2,TRBJ2-3,TRBD2,17,TGTGCCAGCAGCTCTCTTGGACTAGCGGGGGGGAAAGATACGCAGTATTTT,CASSSLGLAGGKDTQYF
many,TRBV7-2,TRBJ1-2,-,17,TGTGCCAGCAGCACCCCCCGGGGGGGACGAACGAGCTATGGCTACACCTTC,CASSTPRGGRTSYGYTF
few,TRBV7-9,TRBJ2-7,-,10,TGTGCCACCGACCTCTCCGAGCAGTACTTC,CATDLSEQYF
many,TRBV7-8,TRBJ1-6,TRBD1,13,TGTGCCACCCGGGACAGCTATAATTCACCCCTCCACTTT,CATRDSYNSPLHF
few,TRBV7-9,TRBJ1-2,-,13,TGTGCCAGCAGCAATACCCCTCAGGCAGGCTACACCTTC,CASSNTPQAGYTF
-,TRBV12-3/TRBV12-4,TRBJ2-3,-,13,TGTGCCAACAGCAGAGACTTAACAGATACGCAGTATTTT,CANSRDLTDTQYF
-,TRBV7-9,TRBJ2-7,-,14,TGTGCCAGCAGCTTAGCATACAGCTCCTACGAGCAGTACTTC,CASSLAYSSYEQYF
many,TRBV7-9,TRBJ2-1,TRBD2,17,TGTGCCAGCAGCTCACTCGGGACTAGCGGGGAATACAATGAGCAGTTCTTC,CASSSLGTSGEYNEQFF
-,TRBV11-2,TRBJ2-5,TRBD1,15,TGTGCCAGCAGCTTCAGGGGGCTAACGCAAGAGACCCAGTACTTC,CASSFRGLTQETQYF
many,TRBV7-2,TRBJ2-7,-,15,TGTGCCAGCAGCTCCTCGGGTAGCCCATCGGGGGAGCAGTACTTC,CASSSSGSPSGEQYF
few,TRBV14,TRBJ1-1,-,12,TGTGCCAGCAGCCAACAGGACTCGGAAGCTTTCTTT,CASSQQDSEAFF
-,TRBV23-1,TRBJ1-1,TRBD1,17,TGCGCCAGCAGTCAATGTTGGCCAGGGGGGGCGAACACTGAAGCTTTCTTT,CASSQCWPGGANTEAFF
few,TRBV7-9,TRBJ1-1,TRBD1,15,TGTGCCAGCAGCGGACAGGCGGAGGGCCTCACTGAAGCTTTCTTT,CASSGQAEGLTEAFF
-,TRBV14,TRBJ2-3,TRBD2,16,TGTGCCAGCAGCCTGACTAGCGGGGCAACCACAGATACGCAGTATTTT,CASSLTSGATTDTQYF
few,TRBV9,TRBJ2-3,-,13,TGTGCCAGCAGCGTGAGGGCCACAGATACGCAGTATTTT,CASSVRATDTQYF
-,TRBV4-2,TRBJ2-3,-,18,TGTGCCAGCAGCCCCATAATTAGGCGGAGGGAAGACGCAGATACGCAGTATTTT,CASSPIIRRREDADTQYF
-,TRBV12-3/TRBV12-4,TRBJ2-7,TRBD1,15,TGTGCCAGCAGGTACCGGGACAGTGGACCCTACGAGCAGTACTTC,CASRYRDSGPYEQYF
-,TRBV29-1,TRBJ2-2,TRBD1,20,TGCAGCGTATTTACGGGACAGGGTTTCGACCCGTTCTTTAACACCGGGGAGCTGTTTTTT,CSVFTGQGFDPFFNTGELFF
-,TRBV7-6,TRBJ2-3,-,12,TGTGCCAGCAGCGTCACGATAGATACGCAGTATTTT,CASSVTIDTQYF
few,TRBV29-1,TRBJ2-7,-,15,TGCAGCGTTGAGAGTTCCTCCGTAAGCTCCTACGAGCAGTACTTC,CSVESSSVSSYEQYF
many,TRBV7-8,TRBJ1-5,-,12,TGTGCCAGCAGCTATAGCAATCAGCCCCAGCATTTT,CASSYSNQPQHF
-,TRBV5-1,TRBJ1-2,-,16,TGCGCCAGCAGCTTGGCCGGCAGGGGCCGTTTCGATGGCTACACCTTC,CASSLAGRGRFDGYTF
few,TRBV7-6,TRBJ2-7,-,13,TGTGCCAGCAGCCTTACAGGCAGGTACGAGCAGTACTTC,CASSLTGRYEQYF
-,TRBV28,TRBJ2-3,-,15,TGTGCCAGCAGCCTCGGGACACCAAGCACAGATACGCAGTATTTT,CASSLGTPSTDTQYF
few,TRBV7-9,TRBJ2-1,TRBD2,15,TGTGCCAGCAGCCGGACTAGCGGGGGGGGCAATGAGCAGTTCTTC,CASSRTSGGGNEQFF
-,TRBV20-1,TRBJ2-2,TRBD1,16,TGCAGTGCTAGAGAATGGGGACAGGGGCTCACCGGGGAGCTGTTTTTT,CSAREWGQGLTGELFF
many,TRBV7-6,TRBJ1-2,TRBD1,16,TGTGCCAGCAGCTTAGACAGGGGGCCCGAACACTATGGCTACACCTTC,CASSLDRGPEHYGYTF
-,TRBV7-4,TRBJ2-2,-,16,TGTGCCAGCAGCCCCCCAGAAGCTCCGAACACCGGGGAGCTGTTTTTT,CASSPPEAPNTGELFF
few,TRBV12-5,TRBJ2-1,-,11,TGTGCTAGTGCCGGCAACAATGAGCAGTTCTTC,CASAGNNEQFF
-,TRBV12-3/TRBV12-4,TRBJ1-1,-,18,TGTGCCAGCAGTTTCGAAACGGAGGAGGCAGGGAAGAACACTGAAGCTTTCTTT,CASSFETEEAGKNTEAFF